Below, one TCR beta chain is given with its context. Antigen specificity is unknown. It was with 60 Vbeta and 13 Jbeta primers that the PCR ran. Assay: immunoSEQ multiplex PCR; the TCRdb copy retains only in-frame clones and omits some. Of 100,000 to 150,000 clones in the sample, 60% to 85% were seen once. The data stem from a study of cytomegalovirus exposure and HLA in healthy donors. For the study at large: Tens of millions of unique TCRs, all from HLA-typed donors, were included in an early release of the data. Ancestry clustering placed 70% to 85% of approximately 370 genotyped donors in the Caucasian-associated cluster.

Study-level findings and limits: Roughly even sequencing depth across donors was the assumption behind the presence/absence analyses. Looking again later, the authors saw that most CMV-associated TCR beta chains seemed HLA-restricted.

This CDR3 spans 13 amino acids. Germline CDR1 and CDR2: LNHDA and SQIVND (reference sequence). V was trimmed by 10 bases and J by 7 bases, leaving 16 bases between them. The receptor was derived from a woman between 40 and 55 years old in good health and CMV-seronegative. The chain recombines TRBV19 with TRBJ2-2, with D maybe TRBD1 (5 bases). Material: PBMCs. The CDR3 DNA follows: TGTGCCACCTACCAGGGTATTCACGGGGAGCTGTTTTTT. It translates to CATYQGIHGELFF.